These 14 T cell receptor beta chains originate from one sample sequenced in a study of T cell repertoires in cytomegalovirus infection. These receptors' targets are unknown. TCRdb re-analysed the reads in MiXCR, keeping a single row per CDR3 protein. This table holds around 230,000 distinct CDR3 sequences, about 38% found once. Here the sequenced sample was CD8+ T cells from cultured PBMCs, taken from culture after CMV antigen stimulation. The receptors were sampled from a human donor in good health (CMV status not recorded). Some clones in this sample may be carry-over from other donors' samples.

This clonotype was counted only a few times. The chain employs TRBV19 and TRBJ2-2; 9 bases agree with TRBD2. Germline CDR1 is LNHDA and CDR2 is SQIVND (reference sequence). V shed 3 bases, J shed 10 bases, and the junction held 9 bases outside the gene matches. The CDR3 is 15 residues long. CDR3 coding DNA: TGTGCCAGTAGTATTAATATGGGACTAGCTCCGGAGCTGTTTTTT. This encodes CASSINMGLAPELFF. The entire variable domain, with the rest obtained from reference TRBV19 and TRBJ2-2, is as follows: DGGITQSPKYLFRKEGQNVTLSCEQNLNHDAMYWYRQDPGQGLRLIYYSQIVNDFQKGDIAEGYSVSREKKESFPLTVTSAQKNPTAFYLCASSINMGLAPELFFGEGSRLTVL.

The chain couples TRBV27 to TRBJ2-1, with no clear D. This CDR3 has 16 residues. V dropped 4 bases and J dropped 8 bases, with 21 bases sitting between them. Germline loops: CDR1 MNHEY, CDR2 SMNVEV (reference sequence). The chain's CDR3 is CASSSLQRLSRHEQFF. In DNA form, the CDR3 reads TGTGCCAGCAGTTCGCTCCAGCGCCTATCACGGCATGAGCAGTTCTTC.

This clonotype showed up just a few times. This rearrangement joins TRBV9 to TRBJ1-1; unclear D gene. The CDR3 has 13 amino acids. The V gene's germline CDR1 is SGDLS and CDR2 YYNGEE. Between the trimmed V and J ends, which lost 0 bases and 4 bases, there was a span of 7 bases. The CDR3, as DNA: TGTGCCAGCAGCGTAGAAAAGGGCACTGAAGCTTTCTTT. It specifies CASSVEKGTEAFF.

The chain employs TRBV12-3 or TRBV12-4 and TRBJ2-3; 10 bases fit TRBD2. The CDR3 totals 16 residues. After removal of 6 bases from V and 5 bases from J, the junction contained 11 bases not matched to a gene. The DNA for the CDR3 is TGTGCCAGCAGACTTAGCGGGGGGCCCTTTAGAGATACGCAGTATTTT. Protein product: CASRLSGGPFRDTQYF.

This clonotype is deemed medium-sized. The V gene is TRBV7-8, the J gene TRBJ1-3; D uncertain. The CDR3 extends over 16 amino acids. The germline V and J ends were trimmed by 1 base and 0 bases, with 10 bases remaining between them. The germline gives CDR1 SGHVS, CDR2 FQNEAQ. CDR3 region: CASSLVASFSGNTIYF. Written as DNA, the CDR3 is TGTGCCAGCAGCTTAGTTGCCTCCTTCTCTGGAAACACCATATATTTT. Together with reference TRBV7-8 and TRBJ1-3, the CDR3 gives the full variable domain: GAGVSQSPRYKVAKRGQDVALRCDPISGHVSLFWYQQALGQGPEFLTYFQNEAQLDKSGLPSDRFFAERPEGSVSTLKIQRTQQEDSAVYLCASSLVASFSGNTIYFGEGSWLTVV.

This clonotype appeared a single time. The chain has TRBV11-2 and TRBJ1-1, with unresolved D. CDR1 is SGHAT and CDR2 is FQNNGV in the germline V gene. This CDR3 region has 15 residues. Trimming removed 5 bases at V and 4 bases at J, with 17 bases between. The CDR3 nucleotides read TGTGCCAGCAGCCGGGCGGTAAAAATAGGCACTGAAGCTTTCTTT. Its protein is CASSRAVKIGTEAFF.

V usage is TRBV29-1 and J usage is TRBJ2-3; D is possibly TRBD2 (5 bases). Germline V CDR1 and CDR2: SQVTM, ANQGSEA. Trimming left V 0 bases short and J 9 bases short, with 10 bases between. This CDR3 comprises 12 residues. In nucleotides, the CDR3 is TGCAGCGTTGAAGACGAGGGTATAACGCAGTATTTT. It encodes CSVEDEGITQYF.

This chain connects TRBV7-6 to TRBJ1-1; no clear D gene. The CDR3 is 15 residues long. V was shortened by 5 bases and J by 5 bases, with 18 bases between the two germline ends. Germline-derived CDR1 and CDR2 are SGHVS and FNYEAQ. CDR3 region: CASSLALGRETEAFF. In DNA, the CDR3 is TGTGCCAGCAGCCTCGCGCTGGGAAGGGAGACTGAAGCTTTCTTT.

A few counts support this clonotype. This chain connects TRBV12-3 or TRBV12-4 to TRBJ1-1; D might be TRBD1 (6 bases). CDR3 size: 14 residues. V lost 6 bases, J lost 4 bases, and 15 bases lay in between. CDR3 in DNA: TGTGCCAGCAGCAACAGGGCTGGGAGCACTGAAGCTTTCTTT. Residues: CASSNRAGSTEAFF.

The V and J genes are TRBV7-9 and TRBJ2-1; 15 bases fit TRBD2. V was pared by 3 bases and J by 0 bases, with 18 bases of the junction left unmatched. Germline V lookup: CDR1 SEHNR, CDR2 FQNEAQ (reference sequence). The CDR3 totals 23 residues. The CDR3 coding sequence is TGTGCCAGCAGCTTCCCGGGACTAGCGGGGGGAGATACCTCCTCAAGCTCCTACAATGAGCAGTTCTTC. The encoded protein is CASSFPGLAGGDTSSSSYNEQFF.

In the case of this clonotype: One end of the junction varies from germline; a read error may be responsible. The V and J genes are TRBV11-2 and TRBJ2-1; the D is unclear. This CDR3 is 14 amino acids long. The germline CDR1 and CDR2 sequences are SGHAT and FQNNGV. The CDR3 reads CAIRSDERSYEQVF. In DNA, the CDR3 is TGTGCCATCCGCTCGGACGAGAGAAGCTATGAGCAGGTCTTC.

The chain recombines TRBV28 with TRBJ2-2; the match to TRBD2 covers 12 bases. V shed 4 bases, J shed 7 bases, and the junction held 4 bases outside the gene matches. The CDR3 extends over 15 amino acids. Germline-derived CDR1 and CDR2 are MDHEN and SYDVKM. The CDR3 reads CASSSSGRADGELFF. CDR3 sequence (DNA): TGTGCCAGCAGTTCTAGCGGGAGGGCGGACGGGGAGCTGTTTTTT.

This clonotype occurred a few times. J is TRBJ1-2 and V is TRBV7-4; 12 bases agree with TRBD1. The CDR3 runs 14 residues. Germline V gives CDR1 SGHVT, CDR2 SQSDAQ. The J segment lost 6 bases and the V segment lost 8 bases, leaving 7 bases of the junction unmatched. The CDR3 DNA follows: TGTGCCAGCTCTCCGGGACAGGGGGCGGATGGCTACACCTTC. Its translation: CASSPGQGADGYTF.

Only one count was recorded for this clonotype. The chain uses TRBV4-1 and TRBJ1-2; TRBD1 matches at 10 bases. The CDR3 is 15 amino acids. The V segment lost 4 bases and the J segment 5 bases; nucleotides outside the gene matches: 7. The V gene's germline CDR1 is MGHRA and CDR2 YSYEKL. The CDR3 sequence is CASSPPGQGTYGYTF. In DNA form, the CDR3 reads TGCGCCAGCAGCCCTCCGGGACAGGGGACATATGGCTACACCTTC.